This T cell receptor beta chain was captured by sequencing in a study of identical twins. MiXCR, applied by TCRdb to the 5' RACE reads, yields one record per CDR3 protein. The data hold roughly 1,500,000 distinct CDR3 sequences, with less than 35% observed a single time. General observations from the study: Abundant beta clonotypes from cord blood bore fewer insertions; memory repertoires lacked this pattern.

Points on this clonotype: Its antigen is undetermined.

V was pared by 1 base and J by 4 bases, with 11 bases of the junction left unmatched. CDR3 size: 17 residues. The sequence came from a newborn girl in good health. What was sequenced was cord blood. The chain couples TRBV12-3 or TRBV12-4 to TRBJ2-3; 7 bases match TRBD2. The chain's CDR3 is CASSLEVLALSADTQYF. The CDR3 DNA follows: TGTGCCAGCAGTTTAGAGGTACTAGCGTTGTCAGCAGATACGCAGTATTTT.